Listed here are 29 T cell receptor beta chains from one sample, sequenced in a study of cytomegalovirus exposure and HLA in healthy donors. PCR amplification relied on 60 Vbeta primers (plus 13 Jbeta primers). TCRdb keeps only in-frame clones here, not all; method: immunoSEQ multiplex PCR. This sample yields tens of thousands of clones, of which around 78% are seen a single time; approximately 2.7% belongs to the top ten. Source material: PBMCs. All receptors derive from a male donor in good health and CMV-seropositive.

The chain joins TRBV14 to TRBJ2-2, with 8 bases that match TRBD2. V gave up 0 bases and J gave up 1 base; unmatched junction bases: 4. Germline CDR1 is SGHDN and CDR2 is FVKESK. There are 17 residues in the CDR3. In nucleotides, the CDR3 is TGTGCCAGCAGCCAAGATCCGGGAGGGATGAACACCGGGGAGCTGTTTTTT. This gives the protein CASSQDPGGMNTGELFF.

This clone was found once. The V call is TRBV27, the J call TRBJ2-1; 11 bases match TRBD1. Trimming removed 3 bases from V and 6 bases from J; junction bases left unmatched: 4. The CDR3 spans 15 residues. Germline-derived CDR1 and CDR2 are MNHEY and SMNVEV (reference sequence). The CDR3: CASSFGGTGGNEQFF. The CDR3 region has the DNA TGTGCCAGCAGTTTTGGGGGGACAGGGGGCAATGAGCAGTTCTTC.

The CDR3 spells CASLRHSSYEQYF. CDR3 sequence (DNA): TGTGCCAGCCTCCGCCATAGCTCCTACGAGCAGTACTTC. The rearrangement joins TRBV6-6 to TRBJ2-7, with D unclear. The CDR3 loop spans 13 amino acids. The germline CDR1 and CDR2 sequences are MNHNY and SVGAGI (reference sequence). V was pared by 8 bases and J by 0 bases, with 11 bases between.

V is TRBV7-2 and J is TRBJ2-7, with a tentative D call TRBD1 (6 bases). The CDR3 has 14 residues. Germline values: CDR1 SGHTA, CDR2 FQGNSA. V was trimmed by 5 bases and J by 9 bases, leaving 20 bases between them. CDR3 sequence (DNA): TGTGCCAGCAGCCGCCCGACAGGTAGCGTGGGGCAGTACTTC. Amino acids: CASSRPTGSVGQYF.

The V call is TRBV4-1, the J call TRBJ2-5; 8 positions match TRBD2. The closer fit of TRBJ2-7 to the DNA end suggests the J call may be wrong. Germline CDR1 reads MGHRA; CDR2 reads YSYEKL. The CDR3 spans 15 residues. This CDR3 is CASSQRRGRWVEQYF. The CDR3 DNA reads TGCGCCAGCAGCCAAAGGCGCGGGAGGTGGGTCGAGCAGTACTTC.

The chain links TRBV19 to TRBJ2-3; no clear D. This CDR3 comprises 12 residues. Germline CDR1 and CDR2: LNHDA and SQIVND (reference sequence). V was clipped by 5 bases and J by 3 bases, with 6 bases between them. The CDR3, as DNA: TGTGCCAGTAGTGTCCAAACAGATACGCAGTATTTT. Amino acid sequence: CASSVQTDTQYF.

This clone was counted a few times. The DNA of the CDR3 is TGCGCCAGCAGCCAAGAACCTAGGACAGCCTATGGCTACACCTTC. The encoded protein is CASSQEPRTAYGYTF. The chain uses TRBV4-1 and TRBJ1-2, with a possible D match to TRBD1 (6 bases). This CDR3 has 15 residues. Trimming took off 0 bases at V and 4 bases at J, with 12 bases between the two ends. CDR1 is MGHRA and CDR2 is YSYEKL in the germline V gene.

Here the CDR3 DNA reads TGTGCCAGCAGCCCCGGACTGATGGAGACCCAGTACTTC. As protein: CASSPGLMETQYF. The chain joins TRBV11-2 to TRBJ2-5, with a possible D match to TRBD2 (5 bases). Germline lookup yields CDR1 SGHAT and CDR2 FQNNGV. The CDR3 sequence is 13 residues long. V gave up 5 bases and J gave up 5 bases, with 12 bases separating them. The complete variable domain, with remaining parts taken from reference TRBV11-2 and TRBJ2-5, reads EAGVAQSPRYKIIEKRQSVAFWCNPISGHATLYWYQQILGQGPKLLIQFQNNGVVDDSQLPKDRFSAERLKGVDSTLKIQPAKLEDSAVYLCASSPGLMETQYFGPGTRLLVL.

The chain joins TRBV5-6 to TRBJ2-5; TRBD1 is a possible D gene (6 bases). Germline V gene lookup returns CDR1 SGHDT and CDR2 YYEEEE. Trimming stripped 2 bases from V and 2 bases from J, with 13 bases between. This CDR3 is built from 15 residues. CDR3 loop: CASSLADRLQETQYF. CDR3 nucleotides: TGTGCCAGCAGCTTAGCGGACAGACTACAAGAGACCCAGTACTTC. Variable domain in full (rest from reference TRBV5-6 and TRBJ2-5): DAGVTQSPTHLIKTRGQQVTLRCSPKSGHDTVSWYQQALGQGPQFIFQYYEEEERQRGNFPDRFSGHQFPNYSSELNVNALLLGDSALYLCASSLADRLQETQYFGPGTRLLVL.

This clone appeared a few times. The chain is built from TRBV28 and TRBJ1-2; D perhaps matches TRBD1 (6 bases). Trimming cost V 6 bases and J 6 bases, with 14 bases left between them. In germline, CDR1 is MDHEN, CDR2 SYDVKM. CDR3 size: 13 residues. The DNA of the CDR3 is TGTGCCAGCAGCTGGACAGATGTCCATGGCTACACCTTC. This sequence encodes CASSWTDVHGYTF.

Only a few counts were recorded for this clone. The chain is built from TRBV15 and TRBJ1-4; D perhaps matches TRBD1 (6 bases). Trimming shortened V by 0 bases and J by 2 bases, and 7 bases separated the two germline ends. The CDR3 covers 15 residues. Germline V gene sequence: CDR1 LNHNV, CDR2 YYDKDF (reference sequence). This chain's CDR3 is CATSRDGQTNEKLFF. In nucleotides, the CDR3 is TGTGCCACCAGCAGAGACGGACAGACTAATGAAAAACTGTTTTTT.

J is TRBJ2-3 and V is TRBV7-2, with D tentatively TRBD1 (7 bases). The V gene's germline CDR1 is SGHTA and CDR2 FQGNSA. The CDR3 sequence is 16 residues long. Trimming took off 6 bases at V and 2 bases at J, with 18 bases between the two ends. CDR3 nucleotides: TGTGCCAGCAGTCCCAGACAGGGCGGGAACACAGATACGCAGTATTTT. Its protein is CASSPRQGGNTDTQYF.

This clone has just a few counts. The chain has TRBV28 and TRBJ2-5; D might be TRBD2 (5 bases). V lost 0 bases, J lost 5 bases, and 19 bases lay in between. CDR3 size: 17 residues. Germline V gene sequence: CDR1 MDHEN, CDR2 SYDVKM. The DNA of the CDR3 is TGTGCCAGCAGTTTATGGACCGCGGGCTCGGTTGTGGAGACCCAGTACTTC. It is translated as CASSLWTAGSVVETQYF.

At least ten counts were recorded for this clone. The rearrangement links TRBV28 to TRBJ2-5, with TRBD2 matching 7 bases. The CDR3 covers 12 residues. CDR1 MDHEN and CDR2 SYDVKM come from the germline V gene. The J segment lost 4 bases and the V segment lost 6 bases, leaving 2 bases of the junction unmatched. CDR3 nucleotides: TGTGCCAGCAGGGGAGGGTCAGAGACCCAGTACTTC. It is translated as CASRGGSETQYF.

The chain carries TRBV4-3 and TRBJ2-1, with a tentative D call TRBD1 (6 bases). The CDR3 loop spans 15 amino acids. The V gene's germline CDR1 is LGHNA and CDR2 YSLEER. V was clipped by 3 bases and J by 8 bases, with 17 bases between them. The CDR3 is CASSQLAGKGDEQFF. The CDR3, as DNA: TGCGCCAGCAGCCAGTTAGCAGGGAAGGGGGATGAGCAGTTCTTC.

V is TRBV29-1 and J is TRBJ2-5, with TRBD2 matching 7 bases. This CDR3 spans 13 amino acids. The junction had 9 bases not matched to a gene; V was cut back by 6 bases and J by 5 bases. CDR1 is SQVTM, CDR2 ANQGSEA, per germline. The CDR3 loop reads CSVREGPPETQYF. The CDR3 nucleotides read TGCAGCGTCAGGGAGGGACCCCCCGAGACCCAGTACTTC.

The rearrangement uses TRBV4-1 and TRBJ1-3, with TRBD1 matching 7 bases. The germline gives CDR1 MGHRA, CDR2 YSYEKL. V was clipped by 1 base and J by 0 bases; unmatched bases: 9. The CDR3 runs 18 residues. The CDR3 protein is CASSQVRGDRVSGNTIYF. CDR3 sequence (DNA): TGCGCCAGCAGCCAAGTAAGGGGAGACAGGGTCTCTGGAAACACCATATATTTT.

This chain joins TRBV9 and TRBJ2-5; D is undetermined. Trimming pared 1 base from V and 1 base from J, leaving 8 bases between. Germline-derived CDR1 and CDR2 are SGDLS and YYNGEE. CDR3 size: 14 residues. The CDR3: CASSVRPGQETQYF. CDR3 sequence (DNA): TGTGCCAGCAGCGTACGACCGGGCCAAGAGACCCAGTACTTC.

The chain combines TRBV10-3 with TRBJ2-2; 14 bases match TRBD2. Losses at the gene ends were 7 bases for V and 2 bases for J; bases not matched to a gene: 6. The CDR3 extends over 17 amino acids. The V gene's germline CDR1 is ENHRY and CDR2 SYGVKD. The CDR3 DNA sequence: TGTGCCATCAAAACCGGGACTAGCGGGAGAAACACCGGGGAGCTGTTTTTT. Amino acid sequence: CAIKTGTSGRNTGELFF.

The chain joins TRBV5-1 to TRBJ1-1; D possibly corresponds to TRBD1 (6 bases). With 1 base removed from V and 0 bases from J, the gap between germline ends came to 13 bases. The germline gives CDR1 SGHRS, CDR2 YFSETQ. The CDR3 sequence is 16 residues long. CDR3 amino acids: CASSLISGGVNTEAFF. CDR3 nucleotides: TGCGCCAGCAGCTTGATTAGTGGGGGCGTGAACACTGAAGCTTTCTTT.

The J gene is TRBJ1-2, the V gene TRBV12-5; TRBD1 agrees at 9 bases. The CDR3 has 16 amino acids. Unmatched junction bases numbered 6, after V lost 0 bases and J lost 4 bases. Looked up from germline, CDR1 is LGHNT and CDR2 is FRNRAP. The DNA for the CDR3 is TGTGCTAGTGGTTTGGTACGACAGGGGGGGTCCTATGGCTACACCTTC. This encodes CASGLVRQGGSYGYTF.

The rearrangement links TRBV5-4 to TRBJ2-3; 7 positions agree with TRBD1. V shed 2 bases, J shed 7 bases, and the junction held 4 bases outside the gene matches. The CDR3 consists of 13 residues. Germline lookup yields CDR1 SGHNT and CDR2 YYREEE (reference sequence). Here the CDR3 DNA reads TGTGCCAGCAGCTTCACAGGGGTCAATACGCAGTATTTT. Amino acids: CASSFTGVNTQYF.

The rearrangement uses TRBV5-1 and TRBJ2-1, with 9 bases aligning to TRBD2. V dropped 3 bases and J dropped 9; count of bases not matched to a gene: 13. This CDR3 comprises 16 residues. Germline V CDR1 and CDR2: SGHRS, YFSETQ. DNA for the CDR3: TGCGCCAGCAGCTGGGGACTAGCCCCGGGAATCCGTGAGCAGTTCTTC. It yields the protein CASSWGLAPGIREQFF.

The genes are TRBV18 and TRBJ2-1; D is perhaps TRBD1 (5 bases). Germline V gives CDR1 KGHSH, CDR2 LQKENI. The CDR3 has 16 residues. Trimming removed 2 bases from V and 1 base from J, with 12 bases in between. This CDR3 reads CASSPGFQGSYNEQFF. The CDR3 DNA follows: TGTGCCAGCTCACCAGGGTTTCAGGGATCCTACAATGAGCAGTTCTTC.

The chain joins TRBV28 to TRBJ2-5; 10 bases line up with TRBD2. Unmatched junction bases numbered 9, after V lost 6 bases and J lost 5 bases. The CDR3 sequence is 15 residues long. Germline-derived CDR1 and CDR2 are MDHEN and SYDVKM. This CDR3 is CASRPLAGVGETQYF. Written as DNA, the CDR3 is TGTGCCAGCAGACCCCTAGCGGGAGTAGGGGAGACCCAGTACTTC.

The genes are TRBV5-1 and TRBJ2-2; 7 bases are a match to TRBD2. From germline, CDR1 is SGHRS and CDR2 YFSETQ. The CDR3 is 16 residues long. With V trimmed by 4 bases and J by 3 bases, 9 bases remained unmatched. CDR3 protein: CASSQRTSRDTGELFF. The DNA for the CDR3 is TGCGCCAGCAGCCAAAGGACTAGTCGGGACACCGGGGAGCTGTTTTTT.

Only a few counts were recorded for this clone. CDR3 in DNA: TGTGCCATCCAAGGGGGCAGGAACACTGAAGCTTTCTTT. Residues: CAIQGGRNTEAFF. The chain couples TRBV10-3 to TRBJ1-1, with 7 bases aligning to TRBD1. The germline CDR1 and CDR2 sequences are ENHRY and SYGVKD. CDR3 length equals 13 residues. J was trimmed by 1 base and V by 8 bases; bases with no gene match: 4.

The rearrangement uses TRBV5-6 and TRBJ2-2; possibly TRBD2 for D (6 bases). Germline V gene lookup returns CDR1 SGHDT and CDR2 YYEEEE. V gave up 3 bases and J gave up 5 bases, with 14 bases separating them. The CDR3 has 15 amino acids. The CDR3 bases are TGTGCCAGCAGCTCCCGAGGGAGCGGGACCGGGGAGCTGTTTTTT. Residues: CASSSRGSGTGELFF.

V and J are TRBV15 and TRBJ2-5, with 10 bases aligning to TRBD1. The better agreement between TRBJ2-7 and the DNA end casts doubt on the J call. Looked up from germline, CDR1 is LNHNV and CDR2 is YYDKDF (reference sequence). The CDR3 runs to 17 residues. As DNA, the CDR3 is TGTGCCACCAGCCCCCATTGGGACAGGGGTAGGTCCTACGAGCAGTACTTC. Translated, it gives CATSPHWDRGRSYEQYF.